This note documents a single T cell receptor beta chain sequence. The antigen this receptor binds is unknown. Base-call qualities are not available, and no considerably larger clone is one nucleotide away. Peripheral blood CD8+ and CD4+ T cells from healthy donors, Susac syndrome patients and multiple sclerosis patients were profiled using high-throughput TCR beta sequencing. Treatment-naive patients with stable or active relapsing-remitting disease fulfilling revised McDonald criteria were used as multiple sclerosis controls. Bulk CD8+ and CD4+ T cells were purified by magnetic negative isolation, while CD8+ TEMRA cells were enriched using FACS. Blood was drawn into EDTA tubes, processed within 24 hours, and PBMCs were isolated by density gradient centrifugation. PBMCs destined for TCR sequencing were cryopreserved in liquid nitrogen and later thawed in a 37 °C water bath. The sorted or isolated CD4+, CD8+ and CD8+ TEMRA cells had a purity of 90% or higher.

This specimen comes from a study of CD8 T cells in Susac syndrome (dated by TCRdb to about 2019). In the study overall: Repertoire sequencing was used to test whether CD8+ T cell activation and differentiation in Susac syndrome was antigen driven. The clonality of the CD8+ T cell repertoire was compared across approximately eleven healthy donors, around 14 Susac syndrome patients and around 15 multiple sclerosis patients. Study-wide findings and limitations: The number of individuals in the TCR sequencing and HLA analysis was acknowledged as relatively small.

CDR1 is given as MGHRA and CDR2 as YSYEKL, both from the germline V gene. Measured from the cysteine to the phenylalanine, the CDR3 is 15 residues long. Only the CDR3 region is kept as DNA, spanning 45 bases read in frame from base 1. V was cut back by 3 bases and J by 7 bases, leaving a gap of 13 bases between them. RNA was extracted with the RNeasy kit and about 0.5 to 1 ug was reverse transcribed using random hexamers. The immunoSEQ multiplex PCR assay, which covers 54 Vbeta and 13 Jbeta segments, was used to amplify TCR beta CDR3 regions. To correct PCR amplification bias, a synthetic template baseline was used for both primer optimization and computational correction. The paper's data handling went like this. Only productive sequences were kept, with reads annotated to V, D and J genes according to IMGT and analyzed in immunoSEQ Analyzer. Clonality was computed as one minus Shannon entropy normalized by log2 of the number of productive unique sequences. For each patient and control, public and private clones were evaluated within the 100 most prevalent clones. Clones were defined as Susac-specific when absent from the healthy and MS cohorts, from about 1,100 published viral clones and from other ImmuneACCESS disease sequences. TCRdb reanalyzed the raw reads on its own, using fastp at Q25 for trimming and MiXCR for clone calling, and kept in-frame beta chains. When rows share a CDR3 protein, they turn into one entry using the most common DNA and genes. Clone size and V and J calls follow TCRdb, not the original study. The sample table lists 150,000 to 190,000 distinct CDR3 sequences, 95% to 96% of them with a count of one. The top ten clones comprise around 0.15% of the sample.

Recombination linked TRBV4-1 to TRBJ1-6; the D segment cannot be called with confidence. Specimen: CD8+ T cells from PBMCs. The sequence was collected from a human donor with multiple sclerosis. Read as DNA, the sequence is TGCGCCAGCAGCCAGGGGTGGTCGGTAAATTCACCCCTCCACTTT. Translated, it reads CASSQGWSVNSPLHF.